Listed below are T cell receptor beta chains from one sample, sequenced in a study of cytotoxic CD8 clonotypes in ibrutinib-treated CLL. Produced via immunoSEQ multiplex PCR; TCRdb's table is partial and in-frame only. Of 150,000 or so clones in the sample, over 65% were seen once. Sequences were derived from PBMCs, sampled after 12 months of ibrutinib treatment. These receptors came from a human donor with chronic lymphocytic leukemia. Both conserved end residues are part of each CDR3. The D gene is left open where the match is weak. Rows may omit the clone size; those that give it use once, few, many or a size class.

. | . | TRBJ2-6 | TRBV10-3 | CAISEDRMSSGANVLTF | TGTGCCATCAGTGAAGACAGAATGTCCTCTGGGGCCAACGTCCTGACTTTC
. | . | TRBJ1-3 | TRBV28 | CASSSPSSGNTIYF | TGTGCCAGCAGTTCACCGAGCTCTGGAAACACCATATATTTT
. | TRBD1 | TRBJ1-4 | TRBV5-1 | CASSRQGDEKLFF | TGCGCCAGCAGCAGACAGGGAGATGAAAAACTGTTTTTT
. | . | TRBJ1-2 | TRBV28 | CASSNLPQQGGYTF | TGTGCCAGCAGCAACCTCCCACAGCAAGGCGGCTACACCTTC
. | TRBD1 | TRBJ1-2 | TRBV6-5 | CASSEQGATGYTF | TGTGCCAGCAGTGAACAGGGGGCAACTGGCTACACCTTC
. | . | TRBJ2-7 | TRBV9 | CASSQLTYEQYF | TGTGCCAGCAGCCAGCTCACCTACGAGCAGTACTTC
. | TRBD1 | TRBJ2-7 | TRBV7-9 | CASSGGGTGGSYEQYF | TGTGCCAGCAGCGGAGGCGGGACAGGGGGCTCCTACGAGCAGTACTTC
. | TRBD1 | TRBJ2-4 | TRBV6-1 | CASRPGTGGGNIQYF | TGTGCCAGCAGACCGGGGACAGGGGGCGGGAACATTCAGTACTTC
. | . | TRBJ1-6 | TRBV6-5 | CASRSPPGPLHF | TGTGCCAGCAGAAGCCCCCCGGGGCCCCTCCACTTT
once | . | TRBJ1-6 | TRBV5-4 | CASSPGNSYNSPLHF | TGTGCCAGCAGCCCAGGGAATTCCTATAATTCACCCCTCCACTTT
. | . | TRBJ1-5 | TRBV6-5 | CASSPRAYQPQHF | TGTGCCAGCAGTCCGCGGGCGTACCAGCCCCAGCATTTT
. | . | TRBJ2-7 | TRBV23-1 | CASSTEDRSYYEQYF | TGCGCCAGCAGTACGGAGGACAGATCGTACTACGAGCAGTACTTC
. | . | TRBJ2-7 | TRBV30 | CAWSVKNEQYF | TGTGCCTGGAGTGTAAAAAACGAGCAGTACTTC
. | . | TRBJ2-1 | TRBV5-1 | CASSLVASRSANEQFF | TGCGCCAGCAGCTTGGTAGCGTCCCGGAGCGCTAATGAGCAGTTCTTC
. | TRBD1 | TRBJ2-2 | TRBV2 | CASASDRGATGELFF | TGTGCCAGTGCATCAGACAGGGGGGCCACCGGGGAGCTGTTTTTT
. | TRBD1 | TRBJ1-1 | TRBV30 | CAWIGPGGAPPDRVDNVAFF | TGTGCCTGGATCGGCCCCGGAGGAGCGCCCCCGGACAGGGTCGATAATGTTGCTTTCTTT
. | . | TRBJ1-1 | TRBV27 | CASSFLFVLGGNTEAFF | TGTGCCAGCAGTTTCCTTTTTGTGTTGGGAGGTAACACTGAAGCTTTCTTT
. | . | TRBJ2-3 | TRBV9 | CASSVRREADTQYF | TGTGCCAGCAGCGTGAGGAGGGAAGCAGATACGCAGTATTTT
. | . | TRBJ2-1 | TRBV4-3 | CASSQGLGLKDSYNEQFF | TGCGCCAGCAGCCAAGGCTTGGGCTTAAAGGACTCCTACAATGAGCAGTTCTTC
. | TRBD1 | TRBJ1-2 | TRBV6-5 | CASKETGENYGYTF | TGTGCCAGCAAGGAAACAGGGGAAAACTATGGCTACACCTTC
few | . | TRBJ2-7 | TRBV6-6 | CASSSVSSYEQYF | TGTGCCAGCAGTTCAGTGAGCTCCTACGAGCAGTACTTC
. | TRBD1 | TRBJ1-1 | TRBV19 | CASIKQGRTEAFF | TGTGCCAGTATAAAACAGGGGAGGACTGAAGCTTTCTTT
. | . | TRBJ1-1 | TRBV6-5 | CASSYSSEAFF | TGTGCCAGCAGTTACAGTTCTGAAGCTTTCTTT
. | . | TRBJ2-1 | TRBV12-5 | CASGTGLRYNEQFF | TGTGCTAGTGGAACAGGGTTACGTTACAATGAGCAGTTCTTC
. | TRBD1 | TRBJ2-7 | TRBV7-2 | CASSLTGGPASYEQYF | TGTGCCAGCAGTTTGACAGGGGGCCCGGCCTCCTACGAGCAGTACTTC
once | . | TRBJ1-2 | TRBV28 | CASSLRRYGYTF | TGTGCCAGCAGTTTACGTAGGTATGGCTACACCTTC
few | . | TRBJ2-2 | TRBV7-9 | CASSSLTPNTGELFF | TGTGCCAGCAGCTCCCTGACACCCAACACCGGGGAGCTGTTTTTT
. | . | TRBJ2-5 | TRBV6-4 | CASSAGAGAQETQYF | TGTGCCAGCAGTGCCGGGGCGGGGGCGCAAGAGACCCAGTACTTC
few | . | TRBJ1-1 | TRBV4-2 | CASSQDSGATEAFF | TGTGCCAGCAGCCAAGATTCCGGGGCCACTGAAGCTTTCTTT
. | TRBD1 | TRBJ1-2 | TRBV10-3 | CAISESRQGASNYGYTF | TGTGCCATCAGTGAGTCGCGGCAGGGGGCAAGTAACTATGGCTACACCTTC